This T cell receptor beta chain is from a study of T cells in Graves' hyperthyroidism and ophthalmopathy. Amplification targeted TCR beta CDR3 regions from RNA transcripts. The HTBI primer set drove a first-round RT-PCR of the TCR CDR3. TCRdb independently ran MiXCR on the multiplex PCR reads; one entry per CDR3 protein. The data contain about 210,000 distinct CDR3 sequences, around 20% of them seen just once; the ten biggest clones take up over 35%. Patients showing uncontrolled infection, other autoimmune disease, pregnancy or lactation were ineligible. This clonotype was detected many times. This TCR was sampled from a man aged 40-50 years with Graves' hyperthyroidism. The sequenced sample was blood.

The CDR3 nucleotides are TGTGCCAGCAGTTACTCACCAGGGGGCCCTAGCAATCAGCCCCAGCATTTT. It encodes CASSYSPGGPSNQPQHF. The rearrangement uses TRBV6-2 or TRBV6-3 and TRBJ1-5; 8 bases map to TRBD1. Trimming took 0 bases from V and 0 from J; bases not matched to a gene: 4. The germline CDR1 and CDR2 sequences are MNHEY and SVGEGT. The length of the CDR3 is 17 residues.